These T cell receptor beta chains were read from a single sample in a study of cytomegalovirus exposure and HLA in healthy donors. Generated by immunoSEQ multiplex PCR, the TCRdb table keeps only in-frame clones and is missing some. There are about 97,000 clones in the sample; 60% to 80% occur only once, and roughly 9.1% lies in the top ten. Sequenced input: PBMCs. The receptors here all came from a male donor in good health and CMV-seropositive. Both conserved end residues are trimmed from each CDR3.

j_call,v_call,cdr3_aa
TRBJ2-2,TRBV4-1,ASSQIQGARTGELF
TRBJ1-1,TRBV6-5,ASRQPGTEAF
TRBJ2-1,TRBV2,ATGLAAYNEQF
TRBJ2-1,TRBV2,ASSPDRQFDTYNEQF
TRBJ2-1,TRBV7-9,ASSLPLSEQF
TRBJ2-7,TRBV7-9,ASSPGQGVPYEQY
TRBJ1-2,TRBV25-1,ASEGAGGYT
TRBJ1-6,TRBV7-2,ASTVGGYSPLH
TRBJ2-1,TRBV10-3,AISREDSYNEQF
TRBJ2-7,TRBV4-2,ASSQDPRSRLAGGTPPLDYEQY
TRBJ2-2,TRBV7-8,ASSLGSLAGGGAGELF
TRBJ1-2,TRBV5-1,ASSLITGGNYGYT
TRBJ2-7,TRBV11-1,ASSPPGQGSYEQY
TRBJ2-2,TRBV10-3,AINSPGQGRAGELF
TRBJ1-5,TRBV29-1,SVAGNSNQPQH
TRBJ2-3,TRBV7-3,ASSSRAFTDTQY
TRBJ2-3,TRBV19,ASSIFAGSTDTQY
TRBJ2-6,TRBV19,ASSPRRSEAGANVLT
TRBJ2-7,TRBV29-1,SARQGLRDEQY
TRBJ2-1,TRBV14,ASSQVSGAGGPNEQF
TRBJ2-3,TRBV5-1,ASSLSRLGAGGPDTQY
TRBJ2-6,TRBV19,ASTIGLPLGANGLT
NA,TRBV7-9,ASSHRDRTYEQY
TRBJ1-2,TRBV7-8,ASSLAGEIYGYT
TRBJ1-2,TRBV2,ASSLGRGGVEGYT
TRBJ1-1,TRBV10-3,ATNGFDTEAF
TRBJ1-1,TRBV2,ASNSPGATEAF
TRBJ1-2,TRBV28,ASSRGGSNYGYT
TRBJ2-7,TRBV7-2,ASSLEAGSRYEQY
TRBJ1-2,TRBV29-1,SVPGGYGYT
TRBJ1-1,TRBV4-2,ASSQPTGMNTEAF
TRBJ2-3,TRBV7-9,ASSPMASTDTQY
TRBJ2-5,TRBV9,ASSSRLQETQY
TRBJ1-3,TRBV19,ASSSTGDSGNTIY
TRBJ1-2,TRBV14,ASSQQQLYGYT
TRBJ2-7,TRBV7-2,ASSPRRAGSEQY
TRBJ2-3,TRBV7-3,ASSPPGIDTQY
TRBJ2-1,TRBV2,ASRTGGTYNEQF
TRBJ2-4,TRBV25-1,ASSRSGTGGAIQY
TRBJ2-1,TRBV28,ASSLGRAAQF
TRBJ2-4,TRBV28,ASSPGLAVAKNIQY
TRBJ1-1,TRBV2,ASSAQGFTEAF
TRBJ1-1,TRBV10-3,AIRSETEIDF
TRBJ2-1,TRBV7-2,ASSLGDSGDEQF
TRBJ2-1,TRBV7-9,ASFKYGDRANSYNEQF
TRBJ2-1,TRBV7-3,ASSPMQGAYNEQF